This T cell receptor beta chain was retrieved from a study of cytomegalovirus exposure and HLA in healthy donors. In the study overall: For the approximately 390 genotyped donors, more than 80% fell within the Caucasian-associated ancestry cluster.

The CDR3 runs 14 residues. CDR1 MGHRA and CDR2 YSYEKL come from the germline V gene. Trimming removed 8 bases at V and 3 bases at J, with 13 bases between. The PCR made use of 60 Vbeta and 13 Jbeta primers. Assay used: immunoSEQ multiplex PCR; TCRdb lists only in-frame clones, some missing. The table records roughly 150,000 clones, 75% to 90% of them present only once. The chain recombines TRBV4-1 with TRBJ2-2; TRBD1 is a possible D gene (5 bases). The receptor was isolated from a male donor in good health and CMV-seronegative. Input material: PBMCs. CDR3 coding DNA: TGCGCCAGCTCAATGGACACTTACACCGGGGAGCTGTTTTTT. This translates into CASSMDTYTGELFF.